The entry below gives a single TCR beta chain sequence along with its context. Its recognized antigen is unknown. Base qualities are not at hand, and no much larger clone is one base apart. Receptor libraries were prepared by the immunoSEQ multiplex PCR assay. A mixture of 60 forward primers for TCR Vbeta segments and 13 reverse primers for TCR Jbeta segments was used in the multiplex PCR. The CDR3 region of rearranged TCR beta genes was amplified from genomic DNA by a multiplex PCR assay. The amplified TCR beta libraries were sequenced on the Illumina HiSeq System as 87-base-pair reads. The authors processed their data as follows. A later analysis counted 65 million to 90 million unique TCR beta chains across the roughly 700 repertoires, and around 9.9 million of these chains were shared by at least two donors. A nearest-neighbor algorithm error-corrected the raw reads and collapsed the reads into unique sequences, merging closely related sequences to remove PCR and sequencing errors. Alignment of CDR3 sequences to IMGT reference sequences was used to assign V, D and J gene segments. Each retained sequence needed at least a six-nucleotide match to both a V gene segment and a J gene segment. Rearrangements were called productive when the CDR3 lacked stop codons and stayed in frame with V and J; all others were non-productive. CDR3 was defined according to IMGT convention as the region running from the second conserved V-encoded cysteine to the conserved J-encoded phenylalanine. Sequences without an unambiguous match to a single V gene segment were excluded from the earlier analysis of over 500 of the donors. In an earlier analysis of some 590 of the donors, a V segment was called functional when productive rearrangements were above 56.7%, and segregating when the standard deviation between donors exceeded 5%. A statistical classification framework was built for diagnosing cytomegalovirus status from the catalog of TCR beta chain sequences. A later analysis assigned V and J genes by comparing TCR nucleotide sequences with IMGT/GENE-DB human TR gene sequences. The TCRdist pipeline was used in a later analysis to assign CDR3 sequences and most-parsimonious VDJ recombination scenarios. A later analysis defined each TCR beta chain by its CDR3 amino acid sequence plus V-gene family, and excluded reads lacking a unique V-gene family. A later analysis removed 592 highly shared, low-generation-probability nucleotide sequences to deal with suspected cross-contamination and a sequencing artifact. In a later analysis, a clonal expansion index for each public chain was calculated from normalized within-repertoire ranks of inferred template counts. A later analysis computed generation probabilities with a VDJ recombination model fitted to out-of-frame rearrangements, and checked the results against IGoR. In a later analysis, hypergeometric tests were used to score TCR-TCR, TCR-HLA and TCR-CMV co-occurrence, with a repertoire-size bias correction applied to TCR pairs. A later analysis estimated false discovery rates by permuting HLA or CMV assignments 20 times. In a later analysis, co-occurring TCRs were grouped using DBSCAN, with TCRdist sequence similarity added in when clustering inside HLA-allele-positive subsets. Repertoires with fewer than 30,000 or more than 120,000 public chains were left out of co-occurrence clustering, as were a handful of repertoires with anomalous nucleotide sharing. TCRdb carries this immuneACCESS record with in-frame sequences only. Its versions omit some clonotypes, under half of them owing to an unresolved V gene in the studies checked, with the rest unexplained. The D gene and trimming were derived from the DNA, and the V and J assignments and clone size from that table. The sample table holds some 100,000 clones, of which more than 65% were seen once. About 4.2% of the sample rests with the top ten.

The cohort comprised fewer than 750 healthy bone marrow donors. Cohort members were all nominally healthy when sampled, although unrecorded immune exposures were likely present. The donor tested CMV seropositive, placing the donor among the roughly 300 seropositive members of the cohort. A peripheral blood sample was provided by each donor, and peripheral blood mononuclear cells were used for TCR beta sequencing. Genomic DNA was extracted from the blood cell samples with the Qiagen DNeasy Blood Extraction Kit. The source of the sample is a study of cytomegalovirus exposure and HLA in healthy donors (TCRdb year 2017). Regarding the complete study: An earlier analysis of approximately 550 of the donors reported approximately 300 Gb of sequence data and roughly 110 million unique TCR beta sequences from 150 million to 200 million T cells. High-throughput TCR immunosequencing, statistical association of individual TCRs with disease status, and machine learning were combined to predict cytomegalovirus infection status. All discovery cohort repertoires had been generated using a single sequencing platform. In the later analysis, no new phenotypic data were used to find candidate immune exposures; instead, reliance was placed on TCR beta sequences and their occurrence across donors. Class I and class II HLA loci were covered by the typing at four-digit resolution. Donor age, sex, ethnicity and CMV serostatus were compiled together with the repertoire data. The study aimed to test whether cataloging public T cell receptors could reveal signatures of past pathogen exposure. Among around 400 genotyped donors of the cohort, an average of approximately 220,000 unique TCR beta nucleotide sequences was sequenced per donor, of which 15% to 20% were non-productive. An early release covering roughly 640 HLA-typed donors comprised approximately 290 gigabases of sequencing data and 65 million to 100 million unique TCR sequences. Using immunosequencing, the study profiled T cell repertoires from approximately 700 subjects and related those repertoires to cytomegalovirus serostatus. A later genetic analysis used genome-wide SNP genotypes for about 55% of the 666 donors, treating that subset as a discovery cohort. Because of strong linkage in the cohort, roughly five DR-DQ haplotypes were treated as single units for association and clustering. To decide whether each TCR beta V gene segment behaved as functional or pseudogenic, an earlier analysis of nearly 600 of the donors relied on high-throughput TCR beta sequencing. Besides the first cohort of hundreds of subjects, a separate validation cohort made up of 90 to 150 different subjects was used. Among the roughly 390 genotyped donors, roughly 80% belonged to the genetic ancestry cluster associated with self-reported Caucasian donors. Typing coverage varied by locus: about 620-640 donors for A, B, C, DRB1 and DQB1; 522 for DQA1; more than 600 for DPA1; roughly 450 for DPB1. In a later analysis, previously published TCR beta repertoires from 666 donors were re-analyzed and high-resolution HLA genotyping was added so that TCR occurrence patterns could be studied.

Its CDR3 holds 12 amino acids, cysteine through phenylalanine. Here the CDR3 DNA is all that survives: 36 bases in frame from base 1. CDR1 and CDR2 were assigned from the germline V gene (reference sequence) as SEHNR and FQNEAQ. V and J are truncated by 6 bases and 8 bases respectively, leaving an intervening sequence of 11 bases. What the study reported, not specific to this receptor: Correlated functional status among segregating V segments might reflect linkage disequilibrium, but an unknown experimental factor could not be ruled out. A later analysis found that most CMV-associated TCR beta chains appeared HLA-restricted, with HLA associations seemingly driven largely by CMV exposure. Some IMGT-functional V segments, including TRBV6-2 and TRBV6-3, could not be distinguished by the 87-base-pair reads and were therefore excluded. Approximately 16 rarely observed V segments, including chromosome 9 orphons, were excluded from the earlier analysis of almost 600 of the donors because counts were too low. Presence/absence analyses assumed roughly uniform sequencing depth across donors, an assumption that may not hold. In a later analysis, around 17,000 TCR beta sequences were associated with specific HLA alleles at a false discovery rate of 0.05. Because HLA typing was missing for some donors at each locus, association tests included only the typed subset. Only TCR beta chains were sequenced in this cohort, and the absence of alpha or paired-chain data limited detectable features. A cluster of highly shared sequence variants was judged likely to represent a technical artifact of the sequencing pipeline. In a later genetic analysis, a missense DCLRE1C variant was associated with V-gene and J-gene trimming of TCR beta chains, and the association was replicated in an independent cohort. It was suggested by the authors that the approach could potentially be generalized to other disease states and immunological phenotypes. In the study, 150 to 200 TCR beta chains were listed as associated with cytomegalovirus. In vitro tests confirmed that a few of the cytomegalovirus-associated TCR beta chains recognize cytomegalovirus antigens. Assigning TCR associations to individual alleles was difficult when HLA alleles, especially DR and DQ, strongly co-occurred. In a later analysis, several top co-occurrence clusters were reported to appear linked to parvovirus B19, influenza, CMV and Epstein-Barr virus. In both the original and validation cohorts, the classifier was reported to diagnose cytomegalovirus status with high specificity and sensitivity. A further reported finding was that TCR beta sequences accurately predicted the HLA-A and HLA-B alleles for most subjects in the first cohort. In a later analysis, HLA-associated TCR beta chains showed more clonal expansion and lower generation probabilities than non-associated chains that were equally common. In a later genetic analysis, fewer N-insertions in productive TCRs were reported among donors in an Asian-associated ancestry cluster than the approximately 630-donor mean. In a later analysis, the rate of TCR association differed among HLA loci, with DRB1 alleles having the most associated TCRs and HLA-C alleles having the fewest. Immune exposure information for the cohort was limited to CMV serostatus. Broadly in line with IMGT annotations, most TCR beta V segments showed up in productive rearrangements about 90% or about 30% of the time in an earlier analysis of 450 to 600 of the donors. While some public TCRs were present in many individuals, most TCR sequences turned up only very rarely across donors.

The clonotype originates from a woman aged 45-59 years in good health and CMV-seropositive. What was sequenced was PBMCs. Here the chain combines TRBV7-9 and TRBJ2-1; D gene: possibly TRBD2, on 7 matching bases. The bases read TGTGCCAGCAGTCCGGGGGGCGATGAGCAGTTCTTC. It encodes CASSPGGDEQFF. Extended through the reference TRBV7-9 and TRBJ2-1 proteins, this CDR3 yields the full variable domain: DTGVSQNPRHKITKRGQNVTFRCDPISEHNRLYWYRQTLGQGPEFLTYFQNEAQLEKSRLLSDRFSAERPKGSFSTLEIQRTEQGDSAMYLCASSPGGDEQFFGPGTRLTVL.